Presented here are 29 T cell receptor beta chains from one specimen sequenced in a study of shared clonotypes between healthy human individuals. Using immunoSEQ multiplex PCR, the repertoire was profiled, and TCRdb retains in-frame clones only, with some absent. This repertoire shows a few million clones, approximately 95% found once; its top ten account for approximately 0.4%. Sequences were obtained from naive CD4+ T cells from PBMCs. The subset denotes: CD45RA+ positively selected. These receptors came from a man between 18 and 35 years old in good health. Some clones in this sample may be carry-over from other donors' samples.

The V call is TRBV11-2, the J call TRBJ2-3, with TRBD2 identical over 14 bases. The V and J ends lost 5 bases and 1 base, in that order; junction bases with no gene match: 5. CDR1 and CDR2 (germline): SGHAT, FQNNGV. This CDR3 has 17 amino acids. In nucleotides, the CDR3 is TGTGCCAGCAGCCAACCGGGACTAGCGGGGGGCACAGATACGCAGTATTTT. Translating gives CASSQPGLAGGTDTQYF.

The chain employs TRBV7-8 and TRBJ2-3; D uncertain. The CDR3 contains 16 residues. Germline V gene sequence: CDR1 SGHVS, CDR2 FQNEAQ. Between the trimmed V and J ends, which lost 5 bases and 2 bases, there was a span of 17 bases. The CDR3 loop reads CASSPRLATTTDTQYF. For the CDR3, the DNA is TGTGCCAGCAGCCCGCGGTTGGCCACGACCACAGATACGCAGTATTTT.

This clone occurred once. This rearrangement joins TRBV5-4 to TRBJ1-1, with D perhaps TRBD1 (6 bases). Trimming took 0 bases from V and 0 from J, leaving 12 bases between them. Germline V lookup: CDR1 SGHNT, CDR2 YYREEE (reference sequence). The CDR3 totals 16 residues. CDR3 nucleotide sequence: TGTGCCAGCAGCTTGGACAGGGCCCTCATGAACACTGAAGCTTTCTTT. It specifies CASSLDRALMNTEAFF.

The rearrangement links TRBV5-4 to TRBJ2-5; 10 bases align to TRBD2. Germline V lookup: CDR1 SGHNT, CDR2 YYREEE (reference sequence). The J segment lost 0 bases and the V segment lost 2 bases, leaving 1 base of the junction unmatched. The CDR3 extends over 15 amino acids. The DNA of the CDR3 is TGTGCCAGCAGCTTCCTAGCGGGGGACCAAGAGACCCAGTACTTC. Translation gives CASSFLAGDQETQYF. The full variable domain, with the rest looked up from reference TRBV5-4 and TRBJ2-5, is ETGVTQSPTHLIKTRGQQVTLRCSSQSGHNTVSWYQQALGQGPQFIFQYYREEENGRGNFPPRFSGLQFPNYSSELNVNALELDDSALYLCASSFLAGDQETQYFGPGTRLLVL.

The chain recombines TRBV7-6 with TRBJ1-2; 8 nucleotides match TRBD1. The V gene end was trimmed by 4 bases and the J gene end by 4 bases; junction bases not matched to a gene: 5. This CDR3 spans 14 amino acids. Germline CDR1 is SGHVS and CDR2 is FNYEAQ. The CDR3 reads CASSSGQGAYGYTF. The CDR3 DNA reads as TGTGCCAGCAGCTCCGGACAGGGAGCCTATGGCTACACCTTC.

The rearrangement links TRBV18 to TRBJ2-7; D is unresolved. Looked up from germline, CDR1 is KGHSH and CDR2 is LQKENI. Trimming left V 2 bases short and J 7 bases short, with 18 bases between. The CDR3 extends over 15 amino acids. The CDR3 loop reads CASSPSTEPRREQYF. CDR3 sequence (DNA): TGTGCCAGCTCACCAAGCACGGAGCCTCGTCGAGAGCAGTACTTC.

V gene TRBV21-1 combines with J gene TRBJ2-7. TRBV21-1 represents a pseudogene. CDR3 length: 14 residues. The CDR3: CASSNGTGPYEQYF. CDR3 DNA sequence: TGTGCCAGCAGCAACGGGACGGGCCCCTACGAGCAGTACTTC.

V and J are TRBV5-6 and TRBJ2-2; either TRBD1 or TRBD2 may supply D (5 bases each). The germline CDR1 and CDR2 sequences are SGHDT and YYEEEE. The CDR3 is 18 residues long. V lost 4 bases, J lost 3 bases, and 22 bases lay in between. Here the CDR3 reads CASSRNRRGASDTGELFF. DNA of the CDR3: TGTGCCAGCAGCCGTAACCGTAGGGGAGCCTCGGACACCGGGGAGCTGTTTTTT.

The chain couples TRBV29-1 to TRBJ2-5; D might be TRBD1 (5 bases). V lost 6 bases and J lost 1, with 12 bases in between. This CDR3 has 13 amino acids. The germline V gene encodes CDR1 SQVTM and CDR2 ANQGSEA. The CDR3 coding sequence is TGCAGCGTCCGCCAGGGCAGCCAAGAGACCCAGTACTTC. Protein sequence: CSVRQGSQETQYF. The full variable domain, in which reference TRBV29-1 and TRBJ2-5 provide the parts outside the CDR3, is SAVISQKPSRDICQRGTSLTIQCQVDSQVTMMFWYRQQPGQSLTLIATANQGSEATYESGFVIDKFPISRPNLTFSTLTVSNMSPEDSSIYLCSVRQGSQETQYFGPGTRLLVL.

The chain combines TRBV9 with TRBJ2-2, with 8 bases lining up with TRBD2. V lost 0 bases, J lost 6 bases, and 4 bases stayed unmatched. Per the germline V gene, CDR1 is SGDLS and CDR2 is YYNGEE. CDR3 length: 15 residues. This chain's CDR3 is CASSVGGTSPGELFF. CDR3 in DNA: TGTGCCAGCAGCGTAGGGGGGACTAGTCCCGGGGAGCTGTTTTTT. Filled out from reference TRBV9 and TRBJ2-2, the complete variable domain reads DSGVTQTPKHLITATGQRVTLRCSPRSGDLSVYWYQQSLDQGLQFLIQYYNGEERAKGNILERFSAQQFPDLHSELNLSSLELGDSALYFCASSVGGTSPGELFFGEGSRLTVL.

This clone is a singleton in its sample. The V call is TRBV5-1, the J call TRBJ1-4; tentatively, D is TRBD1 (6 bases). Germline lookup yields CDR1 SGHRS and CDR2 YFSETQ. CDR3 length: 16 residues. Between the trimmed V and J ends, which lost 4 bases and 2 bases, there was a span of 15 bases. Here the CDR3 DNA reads TGCGCCAGCAGCCACAACCTAGGGGGTACTAATGAAAAACTGTTTTTT. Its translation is CASSHNLGGTNEKLFF.

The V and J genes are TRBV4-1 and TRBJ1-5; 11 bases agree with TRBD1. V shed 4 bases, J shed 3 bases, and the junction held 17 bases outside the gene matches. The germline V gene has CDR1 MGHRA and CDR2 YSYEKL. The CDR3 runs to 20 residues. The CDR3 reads CASSPRQLTRDRGNNQPQHF. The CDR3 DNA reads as TGCGCCAGCAGCCCACGCCAACTGACTCGGGACAGGGGGAACAATCAGCCCCAGCATTTT.

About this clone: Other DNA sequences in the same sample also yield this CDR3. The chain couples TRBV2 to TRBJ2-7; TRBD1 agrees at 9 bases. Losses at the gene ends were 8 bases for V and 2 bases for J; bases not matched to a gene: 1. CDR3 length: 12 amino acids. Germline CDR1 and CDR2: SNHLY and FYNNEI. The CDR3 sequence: CASRQGAYEQYF. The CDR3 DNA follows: TGTGCCAGCCGACAGGGGGCCTACGAGCAGTACTTC.

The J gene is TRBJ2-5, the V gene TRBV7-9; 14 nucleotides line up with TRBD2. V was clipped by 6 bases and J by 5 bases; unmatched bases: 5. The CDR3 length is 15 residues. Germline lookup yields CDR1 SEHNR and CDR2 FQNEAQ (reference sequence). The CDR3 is CASRRTSGRIETQYF. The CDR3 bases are TGTGCCAGCAGGCGGACTAGCGGGAGGATCGAGACCCAGTACTTC. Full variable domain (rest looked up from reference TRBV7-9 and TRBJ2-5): DTGVSQNPRHKITKRGQNVTFRCDPISEHNRLYWYRQTLGQGPEFLTYFQNEAQLEKSRLLSDRFSAERPKGSFSTLEIQRTEQGDSAMYLCASRRTSGRIETQYFGPGTRLLVL.

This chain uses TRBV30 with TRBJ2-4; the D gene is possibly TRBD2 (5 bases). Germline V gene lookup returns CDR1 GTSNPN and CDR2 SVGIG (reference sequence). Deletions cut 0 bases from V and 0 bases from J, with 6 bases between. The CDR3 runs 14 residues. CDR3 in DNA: TGTGCCTGGAGTGTGGGGAGAGCCAAAAACATTCAGTACTTC. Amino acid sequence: CAWSVGRAKNIQYF. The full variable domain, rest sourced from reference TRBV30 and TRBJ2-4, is SQTIHQWPATLVQPVGSPLSLECTVEGTSNPNLYWYRQAAGRGLQLLFYSVGIGQISSEVPQNLSASRPQDRQFILSSKKLLLSDSGFYLCAWSVGRAKNIQYFGAGTRLSVL.

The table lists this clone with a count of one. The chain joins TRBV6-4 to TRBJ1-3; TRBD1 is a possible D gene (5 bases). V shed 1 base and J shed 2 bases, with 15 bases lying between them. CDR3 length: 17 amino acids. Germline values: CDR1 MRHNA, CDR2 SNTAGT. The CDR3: CASSDFGRGDPGNTIYF. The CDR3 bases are TGTGCCAGCAGTGACTTCGGGCGGGGGGACCCTGGAAACACCATATATTTT.

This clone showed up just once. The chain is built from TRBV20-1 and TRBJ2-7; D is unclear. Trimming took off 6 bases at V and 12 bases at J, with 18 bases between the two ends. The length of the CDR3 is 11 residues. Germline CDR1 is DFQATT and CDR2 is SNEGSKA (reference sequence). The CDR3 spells CSAVGSGRAYF. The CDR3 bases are TGCAGTGCGGTTGGGTCCGGACGAGCGTACTTC.

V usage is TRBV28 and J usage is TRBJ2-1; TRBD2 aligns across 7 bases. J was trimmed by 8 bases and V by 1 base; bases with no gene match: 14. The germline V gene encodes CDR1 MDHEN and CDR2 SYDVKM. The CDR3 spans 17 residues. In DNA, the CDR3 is TGTGCCAGCAGTTTATCCCGTGGCGCGGGAGCCCCGCATGAGCAGTTCTTC. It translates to CASSLSRGAGAPHEQFF.

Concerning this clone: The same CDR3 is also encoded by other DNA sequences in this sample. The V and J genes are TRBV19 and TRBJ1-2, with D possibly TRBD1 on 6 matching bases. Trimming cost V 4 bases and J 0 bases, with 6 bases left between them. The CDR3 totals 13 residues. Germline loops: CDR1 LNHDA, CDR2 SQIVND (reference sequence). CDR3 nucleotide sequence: TGTGCCAGTAGTAACAGGGCTAACTATGGCTACACCTTC. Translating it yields CASSNRANYGYTF. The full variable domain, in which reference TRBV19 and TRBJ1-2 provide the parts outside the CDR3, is DGGITQSPKYLFRKEGQNVTLSCEQNLNHDAMYWYRQDPGQGLRLIYYSQIVNDFQKGDIAEGYSVSREKKESFPLTVTSAQKNPTAFYLCASSNRANYGYTFGSGTRLTVV.

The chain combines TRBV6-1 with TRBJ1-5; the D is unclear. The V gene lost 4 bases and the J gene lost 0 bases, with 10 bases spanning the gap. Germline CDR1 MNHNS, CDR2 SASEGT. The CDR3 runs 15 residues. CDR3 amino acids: CASSGGLISNQPQHF. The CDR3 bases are TGTGCCAGCAGTGGTGGACTCATTAGCAATCAGCCCCAGCATTTT.

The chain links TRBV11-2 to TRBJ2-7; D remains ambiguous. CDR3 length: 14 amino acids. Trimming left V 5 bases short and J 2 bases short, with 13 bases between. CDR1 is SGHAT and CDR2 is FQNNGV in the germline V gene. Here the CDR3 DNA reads TGTGCCAGCAGCGGGCAGCGCGGCCCCTACGAGCAGTACTTC. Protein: CASSGQRGPYEQYF.

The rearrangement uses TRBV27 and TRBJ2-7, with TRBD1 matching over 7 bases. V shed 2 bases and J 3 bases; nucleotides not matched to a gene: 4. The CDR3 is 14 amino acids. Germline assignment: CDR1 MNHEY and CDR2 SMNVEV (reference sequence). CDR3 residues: CASSLLGTDYEQYF. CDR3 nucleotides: TGTGCCAGCAGTTTACTAGGGACAGACTACGAGCAGTACTTC.

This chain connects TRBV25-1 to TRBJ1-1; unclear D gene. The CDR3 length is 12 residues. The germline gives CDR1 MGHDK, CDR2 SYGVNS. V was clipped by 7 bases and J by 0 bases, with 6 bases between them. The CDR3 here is CASMEVNTEAFF. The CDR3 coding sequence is TGTGCCAGCATGGAGGTGAACACTGAAGCTTTCTTT.

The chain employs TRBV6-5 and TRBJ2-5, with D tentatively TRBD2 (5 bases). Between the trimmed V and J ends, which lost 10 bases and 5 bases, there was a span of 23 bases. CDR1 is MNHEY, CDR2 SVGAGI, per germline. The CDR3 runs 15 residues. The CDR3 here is CATSPGGSGLETQYF. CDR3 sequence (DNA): TGTGCCACTTCCCCTGGCGGGTCGGGATTGGAGACCCAGTACTTC.

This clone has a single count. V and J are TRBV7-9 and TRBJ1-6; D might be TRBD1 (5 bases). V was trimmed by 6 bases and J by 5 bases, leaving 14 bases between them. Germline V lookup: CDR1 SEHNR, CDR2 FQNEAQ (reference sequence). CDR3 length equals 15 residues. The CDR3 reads CASSPPGGNNSPLHF. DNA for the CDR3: TGTGCCAGCAGTCCTCCGGGGGGGAATAATTCACCCCTCCACTTT.

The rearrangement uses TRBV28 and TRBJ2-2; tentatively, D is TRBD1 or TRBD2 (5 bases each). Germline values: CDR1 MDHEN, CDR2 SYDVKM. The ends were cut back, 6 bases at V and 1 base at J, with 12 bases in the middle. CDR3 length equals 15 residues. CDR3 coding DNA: TGTGCCAGCAGACCCGGGACGCAGAACACCGGGGAGCTGTTTTTT. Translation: CASRPGTQNTGELFF.

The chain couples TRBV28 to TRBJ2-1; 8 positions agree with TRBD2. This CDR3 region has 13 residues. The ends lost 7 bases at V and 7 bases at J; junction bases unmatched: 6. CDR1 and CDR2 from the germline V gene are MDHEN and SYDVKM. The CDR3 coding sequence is TGTGCCAGCAAGCCAGCGGGAGAGAATGAGCAGTTCTTC. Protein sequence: CASKPAGENEQFF.

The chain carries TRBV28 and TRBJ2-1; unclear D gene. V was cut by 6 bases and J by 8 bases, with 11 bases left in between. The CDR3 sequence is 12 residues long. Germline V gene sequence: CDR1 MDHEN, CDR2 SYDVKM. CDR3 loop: CASSWLEDEQFF. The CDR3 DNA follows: TGTGCCAGCAGCTGGCTAGAGGATGAGCAGTTCTTC.

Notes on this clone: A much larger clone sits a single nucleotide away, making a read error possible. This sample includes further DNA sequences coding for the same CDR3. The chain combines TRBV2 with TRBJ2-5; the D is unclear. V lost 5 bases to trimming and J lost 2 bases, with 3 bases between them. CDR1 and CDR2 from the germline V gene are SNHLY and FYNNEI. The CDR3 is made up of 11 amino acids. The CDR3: CASSIQETQYF. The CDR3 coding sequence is TGTGCCAGCAGTATACAAGAGACCCAGTACTTC.